Listed here are 20 T cell receptor beta chains from one sample, sequenced in a study of TIL therapy for anti-PD-1-resistant metastatic lung cancer. Time point reported: pre-treatment sample, taken before nivolumab and TIL therapy. Pleural nodules or supraclavicular lymph nodes made up most of the excised metastases sampled. The immunoSEQ assay was v3. Clones were read by immunoSEQ multiplex PCR, and TCRdb kept only the in-frame ones, dropping some. The top ten hold 9.5% to 13% of the sample, which has around 100,000 clones, roughly two thirds seen once. The sequenced sample was tumor tissue, obtained at baseline. The receptors derive from a person aged 25-85 years with non-small cell lung cancer.

A single count supports this clone. The chain joins TRBV28 to TRBJ2-1; no clear D. In germline, CDR1 is MDHEN, CDR2 SYDVKM. Trimming took off 4 bases at V and 1 base at J, with 8 bases between the two ends. The CDR3 is 14 amino acids. CDR3 coding DNA: TGTGCCAGCAGTTGGGTGGGATCCTACAATGAGCAGTTCTTC. Residues: CASSWVGSYNEQFF.

This chain links TRBV3-1 (or the pseudogene TRBV3-2) with TRBJ1-2; 10 bases are a match to TRBD1. Germline values: CDR1 LGHDT, CDR2 YNNKEL (reference sequence). Trimming at V came to 4 bases and at J to 2 bases, leaving 1 base not matched to a gene. This CDR3 comprises 14 residues. This CDR3 reads CASSPTGGNYGYTF. In DNA, the CDR3 is TGTGCCAGCAGCCCGACAGGGGGCAACTATGGCTACACCTTC.

V is TRBV7-2 and J is TRBJ1-5; possibly TRBD1 for D (5 bases). Trimming took off 2 bases at V and 3 bases at J, with 11 bases between the two ends. The CDR3 contains 15 residues. CDR1 and CDR2 from the germline V gene are SGHTA and FQGNSA. The CDR3 reads CASSLIQDNNQPQHF. CDR3 DNA sequence: TGTGCCAGCAGCTTAATACAGGACAACAATCAGCCCCAGCATTTT.

This chain links TRBV7-9 with TRBJ2-5, with 10 bases lining up with TRBD1. Germline values: CDR1 SEHNR, CDR2 FQNEAQ (reference sequence). CDR3 length equals 14 residues. After removal of 6 bases from V and 2 bases from J, the junction contained 3 bases not matched to a gene. The CDR3 DNA is TGTGCCAGCAGACGGGACAGGGGTCAAGAGACCCAGTACTTC. Amino acids: CASRRDRGQETQYF.

This clone was found once. The rearrangement links TRBV5-1 to TRBJ2-3; D gene unclear. Germline lookup yields CDR1 SGHRS and CDR2 YFSETQ. V dropped 2 bases and J dropped 4 bases, with 11 bases sitting between them. The CDR3 sequence is 14 residues long. CDR3 DNA sequence: TGCGCCAGCAGCTTTCTCCTGGGGTCAGATACGCAGTATTTT. Translating it yields CASSFLLGSDTQYF. Supplemented by reference TRBV5-1 and TRBJ2-3, the full variable domain reads KAGVTQTPRYLIKTRGQQVTLSCSPISGHRSVSWYQQTPGQGLQFLFEYFSETQRNKGNFPGRFSGRQFSNSRSEMNVSTLELGDSALYLCASSFLLGSDTQYFGPGTRLTVL.

The chain carries TRBV24-1 and TRBJ2-6; D gene uncertain. CDR3 size: 18 residues. Germline V gene lookup returns CDR1 KGHDR and CDR2 SFDVKD. V was pared by 0 bases and J by 2 bases, with 13 bases between. The CDR3 nucleotides read TGTGCCACCAGTGATTTGCAGGTAGGGTTTCCTGGGGCCAACGTCCTGACTTTC. Its protein product is CATSDLQVGFPGANVLTF.

The J gene is TRBJ2-7, the V gene TRBV18; TRBD2 matches at 9 bases. The CDR3 is 15 residues long. The V gene's germline CDR1 is KGHSH and CDR2 LQKENI. With 5 bases clipped from V and 2 bases from J, the junction kept 7 bases outside the gene matches. The CDR3 here is CASSGRAGGTYEQYF. Written as DNA, the CDR3 is TGTGCCAGCTCAGGACGAGCGGGAGGAACCTACGAGCAGTACTTC.

The chain combines TRBV28 with TRBJ2-1; TRBD2 might be the D (6 bases). CDR3 length: 16 residues. V was cut by 6 bases and J by 0 bases, with 15 bases left in between. Germline V gene lookup returns CDR1 MDHEN and CDR2 SYDVKM. CDR3 DNA sequence: TGTGCCAGCAGATTGGGACTCCAAAGCTCCTACAATGAGCAGTTCTTC. It is translated as CASRLGLQSSYNEQFF.

This chain uses TRBV11-3 with TRBJ2-3; D gene unclear. The CDR3 sequence is 14 residues long. V was trimmed by 2 bases and J by 2 bases, leaving 8 bases between them. CDR1 is SGHNT and CDR2 is YENEEA in the germline V gene. CDR3: CASSLSRNTDTQYF. The CDR3 bases are TGTGCCAGCAGCTTATCTAGGAACACAGATACGCAGTATTTT.

The chain has TRBV19 and TRBJ1-5; maybe TRBD1 (6 bases). Looked up from germline, CDR1 is LNHDA and CDR2 is SQIVND (reference sequence). The CDR3 totals 15 residues. The V end was cut by 5 bases, the J end by 3 bases, with 14 bases between. The CDR3 protein is CASSASGVDNQPQHF. CDR3 sequence (DNA): TGTGCCAGTAGTGCATCAGGGGTCGACAATCAGCCCCAGCATTTT.

The chain recombines TRBV29-1 with TRBJ1-6, with D hard to call. The CDR3 sequence is 14 residues long. Deletions cut 4 bases from V and 5 bases from J, with 12 bases between. CDR1 and CDR2 (germline): SQVTM, ANQGSEA. The CDR3 here is CSVGSGEDNSPLHF. CDR3 nucleotides: TGCAGCGTTGGATCAGGAGAAGATAATTCACCCCTCCACTTT.

The chain joins TRBV18 to TRBJ2-7; TRBD1 agrees at 9 bases. J gave up 7 bases and V 4 bases, and 8 bases lay outside the gene matches. The CDR3 totals 14 residues. Germline CDR1 and CDR2: KGHSH and LQKENI. CDR3 bases: TGTGCCAGCTCACTTACGGGACAGGGACGGGAGCAGTACTTC. This translates into CASSLTGQGREQYF.

The sample holds a few counts of this clone. The chain has TRBV4-2 and TRBJ1-5; no clear D. CDR3 length: 15 residues. CDR1 is LGHNA, CDR2 YNFKEQ, per germline. Trimming took 1 base from V and 9 from J, leaving 16 bases between them. The CDR3 coding sequence is TGTGCCAGCAGCCAAGTCGGCTCGCAACCATGGCCCCAGCATTTT. Translated, it gives CASSQVGSQPWPQHF.

This clone has only a few counts. This chain joins TRBV5-6 and TRBJ2-3, with 7 bases lining up with TRBD2. J lost 2 bases, V lost 5 bases, and 11 bases had no gene match. Germline CDR1 reads SGHDT; CDR2 reads YYEEEE. The CDR3 loop spans 16 amino acids. Here the CDR3 reads CASRQYRDYATDTQYF. For the CDR3, the DNA is TGTGCCAGCAGGCAATACCGGGACTACGCCACAGATACGCAGTATTTT.

This clone showed up just a few times. The CDR3 loop is CAWSVAGGRGRNTGELFF. The CDR3 nucleotides are TGTGCCTGGAGTGTAGCGGGGGGGCGGGGGCGGAACACCGGGGAGCTGTTTTTT. V usage is TRBV30 and J usage is TRBJ2-2, with 10 positions matching TRBD2. The CDR3 loop spans 18 amino acids. V lost 0 bases to trimming and J lost 1 base; unmatched junction nucleotides: 8. Per germline, CDR1 GTSNPN and CDR2 SVGIG (reference sequence).

The J gene is TRBJ1-5, the V gene TRBV7-8; perhaps TRBD1 as D (6 bases). With 5 bases removed from V and 7 bases from J, the gap between germline ends came to 9 bases. CDR1 and CDR2 from the germline V gene are SGHVS and FQNEAQ. This CDR3 has 12 residues. This chain's CDR3 is CASSHRDQPQHF. For the CDR3, the DNA is TGTGCCAGCAGCCACAGGGACCAGCCCCAGCATTTT.

At least ten counts were recorded for this clone. The chain joins TRBV4-2 to TRBJ2-3; tentative D call: TRBD2 (6 bases). Germline CDR1 LGHNA, CDR2 YNFKEQ. V lost 0 bases, J lost 6 bases, and 16 bases lay in between. CDR3 length: 16 amino acids. The CDR3 DNA is TGTGCCAGCAGCCAAGAGTGGGGGGATATCCTTGATACGCAGTATTTT. Translated: CASSQEWGDILDTQYF.

This rearrangement joins TRBV15 to TRBJ2-7; no clear D gene. With 5 bases removed from V and 3 bases from J, the gap between germline ends came to 5 bases. Germline V gene sequence: CDR1 LNHNV, CDR2 YYDKDF (reference sequence). The length of the CDR3 is 11 residues. In DNA form, the CDR3 reads TGTGCCACCAGCGCAGACTACGAGCAGTACTTC. Residues: CATSADYEQYF.

The chain has TRBV5-5 and TRBJ1-2; possibly TRBD1 for D (6 bases). CDR3 length: 13 amino acids. The germline V gene has CDR1 SGHKS and CDR2 YYEKEE (reference sequence). Trimming shortened V by 2 bases and J by 11 bases, and 16 bases separated the two germline ends. The CDR3 region has the DNA TGTGCCAGCAGCTTAGGGGGAGGGATCGTATACACCTTC. Its protein product is CASSLGGGIVYTF.

V gene TRBV7-6 combines with J gene TRBJ2-2; unclear D gene. Germline V lookup: CDR1 SGHVS, CDR2 FNYEAQ. CDR3 length: 14 amino acids. The V and J ends lost 1 base and 1 base respectively, with 4 bases between them. The CDR3 bases are TGTGCCAGCAGCTTAGGACAGAACACCGGGGAGCTGTTTTTT. Protein sequence: CASSLGQNTGELFF.